This T cell receptor (beta chain) was recorded in a study of T cells in Graves' hyperthyroidism and ophthalmopathy. The CDR3 regions of TCR beta were amplified from RNA transcripts. Carried out on the TCR CDR3, a first-round RT-PCR used the HTBI primer set. From the multiplex PCR reads, TCRdb called clonotypes with MiXCR, one entry per CDR3 protein. The sample includes some 200,000 distinct CDR3 sequences, roughly 15% of them seen just once. In this sample, this clonotype turned up many times. The CDR3 contains 15 residues. V was cut by 3 bases and J by 0 bases, with 12 bases left in between. Germline CDR1 and CDR2: SEHNR and FQNEAQ (reference sequence).

The chain recombines TRBV7-9 with TRBJ2-7; tentative D call: TRBD2 (6 bases). The sequenced sample consisted of blood. The receptor's source is a man aged 50-59 years with Graves' hyperthyroidism. CDR3 sequence: CASSFGDSDSYEQYF. In DNA, the CDR3 is TGTGCCAGCAGCTTCGGGGACTCGGACTCCTACGAGCAGTACTTC.